A selection of T cell receptor beta chains follows, all from one sample in a study of T cell changes during pregnancy in multiple sclerosis. The table came from immunoSEQ multiplex PCR; TCRdb's copy has only in-frame clones and leaves some out. The sample shows 35,000 to 45,000 clones, more than 85% of them seen only once. Sequenced material: CD4+ T cells from peripheral blood mononuclear cells, taken in the second trimester of pregnancy. The receptors here all came from a female donor in good health, enrolled as a control in a pregnancy study. The conserved cysteine and the conserved F or W are not part of the CDR3 here. Rows may omit the clone size; those that give it use once, few, many or a size class.

j_gene | abundance | v_gene | CDR3aa
TRBJ2-3 | NA | TRBV2 | ASRTAGPTDTQY
TRBJ2-3 | NA | TRBV6-5 | ASSPRLDTQY
TRBJ2-5 | NA | TRBV7-8 | ASRVEGANQETQY
TRBJ1-2 | NA | TRBV13 | ASSYDRTVREGGYT
TRBJ2-7 | NA | TRBV7-6 | ASSLVQDRGLISYEQY
TRBJ2-3 | once | TRBV10-1 | ASRGGTDTQY
TRBJ1-1 | once | TRBV11-2 | ASSPGPRHAVTEAF
TRBJ1-1 | NA | TRBV29-1 | SVEGERAAAF
TRBJ2-3 | NA | TRBV5-1 | ASSYGQGTDTQY
TRBJ2-1 | NA | TRBV6-5 | ASSYLGTAPYNEQF
TRBJ1-1 | few | TRBV11-1 | ASSLSSDTEAF
TRBJ2-1 | NA | TRBV5-1 | ASSLVPGQMNNEQF
TRBJ2-2 | NA | TRBV7-3 | ASSVQGTGELF
TRBJ2-7 | NA | TRBV6-5 | ASSYWTGPYEQY
TRBJ2-7 | NA | TRBV28 | ASSDSSSYEQY
TRBJ1-5 | once | TRBV5-3 | PLPGQGGNQPQH
TRBJ2-4 | NA | TRBV7-9 | ASTNLASGSIQY
TRBJ1-2 | NA | TRBV4-3 | ASSQDGQGYGYT
TRBJ1-1 | NA | TRBV10-3 | AISDDQPRAF
TRBJ1-2 | NA | TRBV7-5 | ARSLGAGGRVEGYT
TRBJ2-7 | NA | TRBV1 | TSSQDRWGGSYEQY
TRBJ2-5 | NA | TRBV2 | ASSDSSGGATQY
TRBJ1-5 | NA | TRBV6-1 | ASSDNSNQPQH
TRBJ1-1 | NA | TRBV5-6 | ASSRGGLRTEAF
TRBJ1-5 | NA | TRBV9 | ASSVGASNQPQH
TRBJ1-5 | NA | TRBV5-6 | ASSLGGPASSGNQPQH
TRBJ2-5 | NA | TRBV20-1 | SGALETQY
TRBJ1-3 | NA | TRBV7-9 | ASSLALTVRSSGNTIY
TRBJ2-3 | few | TRBV5-5 | ASSLAGGITDTQY
TRBJ2-5 | NA | TRBV19 | ASSQTGVYQETQY
TRBJ2-7 | NA | TRBV19 | ASRKTGAGPRRVNEQY
TRBJ2-1 | NA | TRBV7-9 | ASSLGTGVYNEQF
TRBJ2-1 | NA | TRBV11-3 | ASSPGFAGGYNEQF
TRBJ2-1 | once | TRBV14 | ASSSSSGLASYNEQF
TRBJ2-5 | NA | TRBV6-1 | ASSELAGGPETQY
TRBJ1-2 | medium-sized | TRBV5-1 | ASRDSIGNGYT
TRBJ1-1 | NA | TRBV27 | ASSKWTGGRTEAF
TRBJ1-1 | NA | TRBV5-5 | ASSGGLLRTEAF
TRBJ2-3 | NA | TRBV11-2 | ASSAGGGMGTQY
TRBJ2-5 | NA | TRBV7-9 | ASSPDGETQY
TRBJ2-2 | NA | TRBV7-2 | ASKGTDYTGELF
TRBJ1-6 | NA | TRBV5-1 | ASSLGSGWDSPLH
TRBJ2-5 | NA | TRBV10-1 | ASSDPRGLAGKETQY
TRBJ2-2 | once | TRBV5-5 | ASSLAGRGNTGELF
TRBJ1-1 | NA | TRBV27 | ASSSNGYMNTEAF
TRBJ2-7 | once | TRBV21-1 | ASSKRGGQGAVWQY
TRBJ1-2 | NA | TRBV5-1 | ASSSGQGSNYGYT
TRBJ1-1 | NA | TRBV7-9 | ASSTRMNTEAF
TRBJ1-2 | NA | TRBV2 | ASRHRTFDYGYT
TRBJ1-5 | once | TRBV7-2 | ASSFSFQGYQPQH
TRBJ2-3 | NA | TRBV10-3 | AIMKGTSGLSDTQY
TRBJ1-4 | NA | TRBV2 | ASRGLAKLF
TRBJ2-1 | once | TRBV7-9 | ASSAGPVNEQF
TRBJ1-2 | NA | TRBV7-9 | ASSLGLAGYGYT
TRBJ1-5 | NA | TRBV6-6 | ASRPGDQPQH